The 3 T cell receptor beta chains given below trace back to one sample, sequenced in a study of post-analysis software for immune sequencing data. Study outcomes and limitations: Patients used four to six TRBV segments, including TRBV5-6, TRBV5-1 and TRBV20-1, more often than controls.

Their cognate antigens are unknown. TCR beta cDNA libraries included unique molecular identifiers. TCRdb called the PCR reads again in MiXCR, with one record for every CDR3 protein. This sample has hundreds of thousands of distinct CDR3 sequences, with over 45% found just once. The specimen was blood. The receptors come from a girl under 10 years old with multiple sclerosis.

V gene TRBV2 combines with J gene TRBJ1-1, with D perhaps matching TRBD1 (6 bases). Trimming removed 2 bases at V and 1 base at J, with 14 bases between. Germline-derived CDR1 and CDR2 are SNHLY and FYNNEI. This CDR3 spans 16 amino acids. The CDR3: CASSEYGPGANTEAFF. CDR3 DNA: TGTGCCAGCAGTGAATACGGTCCAGGGGCGAACACTGAAGCTTTCTTT.

This chain's CDR3 is CASSLEGRYRYNEQFF. CDR3 coding DNA: TGCGCCAGCAGCTTGGAAGGGAGGTATCGGTACAATGAGCAGTTCTTC. The chain couples TRBV5-1 to TRBJ2-1; possibly TRBD2 for D (6 bases). V was pared by 0 bases and J by 4 bases, with 14 bases between. The CDR3 loop spans 16 amino acids. CDR1 and CDR2 (germline): SGHRS, YFSETQ.

This chain uses TRBV20-1 with TRBJ1-2; the match to TRBD1 covers 7 bases. The trim removed 1 base at V and 0 bases at J, leaving 8 bases unmatched. CDR3 length equals 16 residues. Looked up from germline, CDR1 is DFQATT and CDR2 is SNEGSKA (reference sequence). DNA of the CDR3: TGCAGTGCTAGAGTTGACAGGGCGCCAGCTAACTATGGCTACACCTTC. This encodes CSARVDRAPANYGYTF.